One sample yielded the 17 T cell receptor beta chains listed below, sequenced in a study of blood T cell repertoires in COVID-19. Assay used: immunoSEQ multiplex PCR; TCRdb lists only in-frame clones, some missing. The sample includes around 270,000 clones, about 90% of them seen just once. The sample comprised peripheral blood. Every receptor here comes from a woman aged 45 to 65 with acute or convalescent COVID-19.

The DNA of the CDR3 is TGTGCCAGCAGTTCCCTAGGGGGTAACTATGGCTACACCTTC. Its protein product is CASSSLGGNYGYTF. This sequence joins TRBV28 and TRBJ1-2; D might be TRBD1 (6 bases). This CDR3 contains 14 residues. The germline V gene encodes CDR1 MDHEN and CDR2 SYDVKM. With 4 bases removed from V and 1 base from J, the gap between germline ends came to 10 bases.

CDR3 sequence (DNA): TGTGCCACCGCCCGGGACAGGGAGACAGATACGCAGTATTTT. The encoded protein is CATARDRETDTQYF. The J gene is TRBJ2-3, the V gene TRBV15; 9 bases line up with TRBD1. Losses at the gene ends were 8 bases for V and 3 bases for J; bases not matched to a gene: 6. The CDR3 loop spans 14 amino acids. Germline CDR1 LNHNV, CDR2 YYDKDF (reference sequence).

V usage is TRBV25-1 and J usage is TRBJ2-7; 7 nucleotides agree with TRBD2. The CDR3 is made up of 14 amino acids. Germline V lookup: CDR1 MGHDK, CDR2 SYGVNS. The V gene end was trimmed by 2 bases and the J gene end by 4 bases; junction bases not matched to a gene: 5. The DNA for the CDR3 is TGTGCCAGCAGTGAAAGCGGGGCCTGGTACGAGCAGTACTTC. This gives the protein CASSESGAWYEQYF.

The gene calls are TRBV9 and TRBJ2-5, with 7 bases that match TRBD2. CDR1 is SGDLS, CDR2 YYNGEE, per germline. Germline trimming cut 0 bases from V and 3 bases from J; bases unmatched to any gene: 5. CDR3 length: 15 residues. The CDR3 nucleotides are TGTGCCAGCAGCGTAGGTCTAGCGGCTGAAGAGACCCAGTACTTC. Its translation: CASSVGLAAEETQYF.

The chain recombines TRBV11-1 with TRBJ2-7, with a possible D match to TRBD1 (6 bases). Per the germline V gene, CDR1 is SGHAT and CDR2 is FQDESV (reference sequence). Between the trimmed V and J ends, which lost 4 bases and 1 base, there was a span of 11 bases. CDR3 length: 14 amino acids. CDR3 in amino acids: CASSWTVMSYEQYF. The CDR3, as DNA: TGTGCCAGCAGCTGGACAGTTATGTCCTACGAGCAGTACTTC.

This clone occurred once. J is TRBJ2-1 and V is TRBV6-4, with D possibly matching TRBD1 (6 bases). The CDR3 is made up of 17 amino acids. V was trimmed by 5 bases and J by 3 bases, leaving 20 bases between them. Germline-derived CDR1 and CDR2 are MRHNA and SNTAGT. In nucleotides, the CDR3 is TGTGCCAGCAGTACCCAACCAACAGGGTTCAGCTACAATGAGCAGTTCTTC. Translating it yields CASSTQPTGFSYNEQFF.

This clone was recorded only once. This chain joins TRBV27 and TRBJ2-2, with a tentative D call TRBD1 (6 bases). The CDR3 is made up of 14 amino acids. Trimming stripped 4 bases from V and 5 bases from J, with 11 bases between. Germline values: CDR1 MNHEY, CDR2 SMNVEV (reference sequence). CDR3 bases: TGTGCCAGCAGTTCACAGGGTGGGACCGGGGAGCTGTTTTTT. Translation: CASSSQGGTGELFF.

The V and J genes are TRBV30 and TRBJ2-1; D uncertain. The CDR3 sequence is 11 residues long. Trimming took 3 bases from V and 8 from J, leaving 8 bases between them. Looked up from germline, CDR1 is GTSNPN and CDR2 is SVGIG (reference sequence). Written as DNA, the CDR3 is TGTGCCTGGAGCCCCCGGGATGAGCAGTTCTTC. This gives the protein CAWSPRDEQFF.

This chain joins TRBV10-3 and TRBJ2-2, with D perhaps TRBD2 (6 bases). CDR3 length: 14 amino acids. CDR1 is ENHRY and CDR2 is SYGVKD in the germline V gene. Trimming cost V 10 bases and J 6 bases, with 18 bases left between them. The CDR3 nucleotides read TGTGCCACCCAACAAGACCTAGCGTCCGGGGAGCTGTTTTTT. It yields the protein CATQQDLASGELFF.

This clone has more than one count but fewer than ten. The V and J genes are TRBV11-3 and TRBJ2-1, with 10 bases fitting TRBD2. V was pared by 0 bases and J by 1 base, with 0 bases of the junction left unmatched. In germline, CDR1 is SGHNT, CDR2 YENEEA. The CDR3 consists of 16 residues. CDR3 in DNA: TGTGCCAGCAGCTTAGAAGCGGGAGGGTCCTACAATGAGCAGTTCTTC. Protein product: CASSLEAGGSYNEQFF.

The genes are TRBV27 and TRBJ1-5; possibly TRBD1 for D (5 bases). CDR1 is MNHEY, CDR2 SMNVEV, per germline (reference sequence). The CDR3 contains 15 residues. The ends were cut back, 5 bases at V and 6 bases at J, with 17 bases in the middle. The CDR3 region has the DNA TGTGCCAGCAGTAGATCCGGAGGGGAAATTCAGCCCCAGCATTTT. This encodes CASSRSGGEIQPQHF.

The rearrangement links TRBV6-2 or TRBV6-3 to TRBJ2-2, with 8 positions matching TRBD2. Per germline, CDR1 MNHEY and CDR2 SVGEGT. CDR3 length: 15 amino acids. Trimming removed 4 bases from V and 6 bases from J; junction bases left unmatched: 7. The CDR3 is CASSSGGRVPGELFF. Written as DNA, the CDR3 is TGTGCCAGCAGTTCGGGGGGGCGCGTCCCCGGGGAGCTGTTTTTT.

The CDR3 DNA sequence: TGTGCCAGCAGCTTAGTTTCGGGGAGCACTGAAGCTTTCTTT. This encodes CASSLVSGSTEAFF. The V gene is TRBV7-2, the J gene TRBJ1-1; no definite D call. Per the germline V gene, CDR1 is SGHTA and CDR2 is FQGNSA. CDR3 length equals 14 residues. The germline V and J ends were trimmed by 1 base and 4 bases, with 10 bases remaining between them.

The rearrangement links TRBV18 to TRBJ2-3; 9 nucleotides line up with TRBD1. J gave up 6 bases and V 5 bases, and 3 bases lay outside the gene matches. This CDR3 has 13 residues. Germline V gives CDR1 KGHSH, CDR2 LQKENI. The DNA for the CDR3 is TGTGCCAGCTCATACGACAGGGGGGATACGCAGTATTTT. This sequence encodes CASSYDRGDTQYF.

This chain connects TRBV27 to TRBJ2-3; D not certain. This CDR3 spans 12 amino acids. Per the germline V gene, CDR1 is MNHEY and CDR2 is SMNVEV (reference sequence). The V end was cut by 5 bases, the J end by 6 bases, with 9 bases between. The CDR3 DNA follows: TGTGCCAGCAGTCCGCGATTTGATACGCAGTATTTT. As protein: CASSPRFDTQYF.

The V gene is TRBV9, the J gene TRBJ2-3; D call uncertain. The germline gives CDR1 SGDLS, CDR2 YYNGEE. The CDR3 spans 15 residues. Trimming cost V 6 bases and J 6 bases, with 20 bases left between them. The CDR3 region has the DNA TGTGCCAGCACCGCGATGACTGCCCTCACCGATACGCAGTATTTT. This gives the protein CASTAMTALTDTQYF.

This chain connects TRBV5-6 to TRBJ2-7; TRBD2 aligns across 13 bases. The CDR3 is 15 amino acids. Germline values: CDR1 SGHDT, CDR2 YYEEEE. With 6 bases clipped from V and 2 bases from J, the junction kept 5 bases outside the gene matches. CDR3 sequence reads: CASNWGTSGTYEQYF. The CDR3, as DNA: TGTGCCAGCAACTGGGGGACTAGCGGGACCTACGAGCAGTACTTC. The variable domain in full, completed from reference TRBV5-6 and TRBJ2-7, reads DAGVTQSPTHLIKTRGQQVTLRCSPKSGHDTVSWYQQALGQGPQFIFQYYEEEERQRGNFPDRFSGHQFPNYSSELNVNALLLGDSALYLCASNWGTSGTYEQYFGPGTRLTVT.